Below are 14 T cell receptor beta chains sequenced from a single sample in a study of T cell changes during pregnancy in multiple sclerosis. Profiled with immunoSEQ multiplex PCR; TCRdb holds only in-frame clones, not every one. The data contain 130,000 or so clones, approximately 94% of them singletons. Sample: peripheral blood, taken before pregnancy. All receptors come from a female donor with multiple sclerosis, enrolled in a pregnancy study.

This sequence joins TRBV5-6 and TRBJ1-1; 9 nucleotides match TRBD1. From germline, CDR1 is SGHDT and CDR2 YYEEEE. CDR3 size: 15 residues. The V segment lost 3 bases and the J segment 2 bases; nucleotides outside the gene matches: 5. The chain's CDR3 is CASSSDRGSNTEAFF. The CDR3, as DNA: TGTGCCAGCAGCTCGGACAGGGGCTCAAACACTGAAGCTTTCTTT.

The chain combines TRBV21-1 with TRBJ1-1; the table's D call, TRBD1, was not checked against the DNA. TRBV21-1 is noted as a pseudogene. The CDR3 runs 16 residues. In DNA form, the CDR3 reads TGTGCCAGCAGCAAAGGGAACAGGGGGGGTAGCACTGAAGCTTTCTTT. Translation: CASSKGNRGGSTEAFF.

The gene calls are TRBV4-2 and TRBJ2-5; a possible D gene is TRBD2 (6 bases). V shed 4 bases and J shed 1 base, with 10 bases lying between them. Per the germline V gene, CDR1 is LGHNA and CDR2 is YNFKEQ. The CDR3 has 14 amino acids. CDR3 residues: CASSPRLVQETQYF. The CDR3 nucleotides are TGTGCCAGCAGCCCTAGACTAGTCCAAGAGACCCAGTACTTC.

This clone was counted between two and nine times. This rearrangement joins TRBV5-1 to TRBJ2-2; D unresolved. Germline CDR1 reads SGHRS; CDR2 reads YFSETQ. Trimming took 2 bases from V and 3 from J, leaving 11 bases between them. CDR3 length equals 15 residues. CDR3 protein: CASSFPGGYTGELFF. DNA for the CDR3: TGCGCCAGCAGCTTCCCCGGCGGTTACACCGGGGAGCTGTTTTTT.

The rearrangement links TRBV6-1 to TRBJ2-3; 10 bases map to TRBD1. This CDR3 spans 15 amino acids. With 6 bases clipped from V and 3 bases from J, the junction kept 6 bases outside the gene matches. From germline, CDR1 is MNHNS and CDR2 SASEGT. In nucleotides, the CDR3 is TGTGCCAGCAGAAGGACAGGGGGAGGAACAGATACGCAGTATTTT. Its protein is CASRRTGGGTDTQYF.

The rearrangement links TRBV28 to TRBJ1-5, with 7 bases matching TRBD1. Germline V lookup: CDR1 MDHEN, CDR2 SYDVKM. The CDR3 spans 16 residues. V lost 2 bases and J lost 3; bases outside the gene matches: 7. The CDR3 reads CASSLTTGRINQPQHF. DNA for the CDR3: TGTGCCAGCAGTTTAACGACAGGGCGTATCAATCAGCCCCAGCATTTT.

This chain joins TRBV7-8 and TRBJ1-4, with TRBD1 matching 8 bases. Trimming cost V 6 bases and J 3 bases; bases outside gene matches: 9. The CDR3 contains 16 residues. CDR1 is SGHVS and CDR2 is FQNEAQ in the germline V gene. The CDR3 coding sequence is TGTGCCAGCAGGACAGGGGTATTCGGAGCTAATGAAAAACTGTTTTTT. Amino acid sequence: CASRTGVFGANEKLFF.

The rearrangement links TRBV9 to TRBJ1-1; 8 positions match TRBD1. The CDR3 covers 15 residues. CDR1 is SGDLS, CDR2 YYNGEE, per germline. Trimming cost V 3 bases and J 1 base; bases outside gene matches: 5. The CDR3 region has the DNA TGTGCCAGCAGCGCTTTAGGGACAGGGAACACTGAAGCTTTCTTT. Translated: CASSALGTGNTEAFF.

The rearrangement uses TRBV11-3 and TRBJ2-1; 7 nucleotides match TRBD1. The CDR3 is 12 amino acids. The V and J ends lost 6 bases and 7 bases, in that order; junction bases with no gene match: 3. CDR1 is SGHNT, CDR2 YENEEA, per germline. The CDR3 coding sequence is TGTGCCAGCAGGCTGACAGGGAATGAGCAGTTCTTC. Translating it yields CASRLTGNEQFF.

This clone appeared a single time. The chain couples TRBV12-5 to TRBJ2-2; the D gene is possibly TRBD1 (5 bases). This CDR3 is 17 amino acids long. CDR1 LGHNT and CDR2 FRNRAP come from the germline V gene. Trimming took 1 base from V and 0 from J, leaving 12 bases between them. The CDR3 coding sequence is TGTGCTAGTGGTTTGGGGCCTGACAGATCGAACACCGGGGAGCTGTTTTTT. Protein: CASGLGPDRSNTGELFF.

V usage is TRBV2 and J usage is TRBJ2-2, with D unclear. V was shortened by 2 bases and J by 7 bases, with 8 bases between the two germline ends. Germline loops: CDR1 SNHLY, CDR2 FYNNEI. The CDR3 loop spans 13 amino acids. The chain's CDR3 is CASSERQDGELFF. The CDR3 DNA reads TGTGCCAGCAGTGAAAGGCAGGACGGGGAGCTGTTTTTT. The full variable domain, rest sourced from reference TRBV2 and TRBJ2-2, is EPEVTQTPSHQVTQMGQEVILRCVPISNHLYFYWYRQILGQKVEFLVSFYNNEISEKSEIFDDQFSVERPDGSNFTLKIRSTKLEDSAMYFCASSERQDGELFFGEGSRLTVL.

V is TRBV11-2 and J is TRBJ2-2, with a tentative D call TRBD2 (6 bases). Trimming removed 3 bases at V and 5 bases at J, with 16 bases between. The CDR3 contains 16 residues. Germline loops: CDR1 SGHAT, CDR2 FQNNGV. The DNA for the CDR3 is TGTGCCAGCAGCTTGGGACTCAGCGAGTGGACCGGGGAGCTGTTTTTT. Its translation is CASSLGLSEWTGELFF.

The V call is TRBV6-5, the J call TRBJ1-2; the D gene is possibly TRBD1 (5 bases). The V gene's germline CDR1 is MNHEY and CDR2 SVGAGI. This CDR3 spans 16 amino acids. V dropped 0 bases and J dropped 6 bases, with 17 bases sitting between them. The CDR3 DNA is TGTGCCAGCAGTTACTCGAGGCGGGACTCTGGGAATGGCTACACCTTC. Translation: CASSYSRRDSGNGYTF.

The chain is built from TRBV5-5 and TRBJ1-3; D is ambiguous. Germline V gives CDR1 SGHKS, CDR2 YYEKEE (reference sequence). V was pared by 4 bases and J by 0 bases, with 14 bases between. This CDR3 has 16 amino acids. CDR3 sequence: CASSISRGFSGNTIYF. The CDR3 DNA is TGTGCCAGCAGCATATCTCGGGGATTCTCTGGAAACACCATATATTTT.